The entry that follows covers one TCR beta chain sequence. Through template switching, UMIs that included a 6-nucleotide sample barcode were added. TCRdb re-analyzed the 5' RACE reads; it lists each CDR3 protein once, without DNA. The table lists approximately 400,000 distinct CDR3 sequences, with less than 2.5% in the top ten. These data belong to a study of monozygotic twins with inflammatory bowel disease. CDR3 size: 14 residues. Looked up from germline, CDR1 is SGHTA and CDR2 is FQGNSA. The chain uses TRBV7-2 and TRBJ1-2; the D call of TRBD1 rests on TCRdb alone, since no DNA is present to check it. The clonotype originates from a human donor with ulcerative colitis or Crohn's disease, or a healthy co-twin of an affected twin (not recorded which). Specimen: blood. This CDR3 reads CASSLDQGIYGYTF.